There are many counts of the clone carrying this TCR beta chain. The data were taken from a study of T-cell reconstitution after alpha-beta-depleted transplantation in children. Unique molecular identifiers were incorporated when the TCRbeta library was constructed. TCRdb recomputed calls from the PCR reads with MiXCR, one row per CDR3 protein. Seen here are approximately 70,000 distinct CDR3 sequences, roughly 5.2% observed once, and the top ten hold over 15%. The CDR3 covers 16 residues. V lost 1 base, J lost 6 bases, and 18 bases lay in between. Germline V gene lookup returns CDR1 SGHNT and CDR2 YYREEE (reference sequence).

V usage is TRBV5-4 and J usage is TRBJ2-3, with D perhaps given as TRBD1 or TRBD2 (5 bases each). The sequencing used PBMCs, mostly from graft donor cells, collected 180 days after TCRalphabeta/CD19-depleted stem cell transplant. The origin of this receptor is a boy under two years old who had a stem cell transplant for acute myeloid leukemia, so the T cells may come from the graft donor. CDR3 region: CASSLLRGEFTDTQYF. CDR3 in DNA: TGTGCCAGCAGCTTGTTGAGGGGTGAATTCACGGATACGCAGTATTTT.